This T cell receptor beta chain is drawn from a study of blood T cell repertoires in COVID-19. Overall study context: Sites across the United States, Italy and Spain contributed samples from acute and convalescent COVID-19. The analysed material was cDNA or gDNA that came from T cells, B-cell-depleted T cells, or PBMCs.

Trimming shortened V by 2 bases and J by 9 bases, and 19 bases separated the two germline ends. The CDR3 has 15 amino acids. CDR1 and CDR2 from the germline V gene are MNHEY and SVGAGI. Measured with immunoSEQ multiplex PCR; TCRdb has only the in-frame clones, and not every one. The sample lists 50,000 to 65,000 clones; around 82% were seen once. This sequence joins TRBV6-5 and TRBJ1-1, with D possibly matching TRBD1 (5 bases). The clonotype originates from a human donor in a cohort sampled during active COVID-19. The source material was peripheral blood. The CDR3 DNA follows: TGTGCCAGCAGTTACGGCCCATTATCCGGGACTCAAGCTTTCTTT. Protein product: CASSYGPLSGTQAFF.